Below, 24 T cell receptor beta chains from the same sample are listed, as sequenced in a study of cytomegalovirus exposure and HLA in healthy donors (dated by TCRdb to the late 2010s). The protocol used for the library was the immunoSEQ multiplex PCR assay. A mixture of 60 forward primers for TCR Vbeta segments and 13 reverse primers for TCR Jbeta segments was used in the multiplex PCR. Drawn from immuneACCESS, this table holds only the in-frame rearrangements with V and J called that TCRdb kept. Clones are partly lost; checked studies trace under half to an unresolved V gene and leave the rest unexplained. Here the sample has tens of thousands of clones; 75% to 85% occur a single time. The ten largest clones represent 14% to 15% of the sample. Sequenced material: PBMCs. These receptors were obtained from a woman between 40 and 50 years old in good health and CMV-seropositive.

The V and J genes are TRBV2 and TRBJ2-1, with 7 bases that match TRBD2. V trimming: 1 base; J trimming: 14 bases; junction bases outside the gene matches: 5. The germline V gene has CDR1 SNHLY and CDR2 FYNNEI. There are 12 residues in the CDR3. The CDR3 region is CASSEGGGMEFF. DNA of the CDR3: TGTGCCAGCAGTGAAGGGGGGGGGATGGAGTTCTTC.

This clone was counted only a few times. The CDR3: CARSLHRDRRRSFRGYTF. For the CDR3, the DNA is TGTGCCAGAAGTCTCCACCGGGACAGGAGACGTTCTTTTCGAGGCTACACCTTC. This sequence joins TRBV5-3 and TRBJ1-2, with 8 positions matching TRBD1. TRBV5-3 is annotated as an ORF whose role is uncertain. After removal of 5 bases from V and 8 bases from J, the junction contained 23 bases not matched to a gene. This CDR3 region has 18 residues.

The chain couples TRBV7-3 to TRBJ2-5, with TRBD2 matching 9 bases. This CDR3 has 16 residues. Germline V gives CDR1 SGHTA, CDR2 FQGTGA. The J segment lost 3 bases and the V segment lost 2 bases, leaving 7 bases of the junction unmatched. CDR3 sequence (DNA): TGTGCCAGCAGCTTAGCAGCGGGAGGAAAGGAAGAGACCCAGTACTTC. Its translation is CASSLAAGGKEETQYF.

The chain couples TRBV10-2 to TRBJ1-1; D remains unclear. This CDR3 comprises 15 residues. From germline, CDR1 is WSHSY and CDR2 SAAADI. The V end was cut by 2 bases, the J end by 0 bases, with 10 bases between. CDR3: CASSEIVFMNTEAFF. The DNA for the CDR3 is TGCGCCAGCAGTGAGATTGTGTTCATGAACACTGAAGCTTTCTTT.

The chain couples TRBV7-6 to TRBJ1-4, with D unresolved. Trimming removed 5 bases from V and 8 bases from J, with 18 bases in between. CDR3 length: 15 amino acids. Germline V gene sequence: CDR1 SGHVS, CDR2 FNYEAQ. CDR3 sequence: CASSPLTEAGEKLFF. The CDR3 DNA follows: TGTGCCAGCAGCCCTCTTACGGAGGCTGGAGAAAAACTGTTTTTT. Full variable domain (outside the CDR3, taken from reference TRBV7-6 and TRBJ1-4): GAGVSQSPRYKVTKRGQDVALRCDPISGHVSLYWYRQALGQGPEFLTYFNYEAQQDKSGLPNDRFSAERPEGSISTLTIQRTEQRDSAMYRCASSPLTEAGEKLFFGSGTQLSVL.

V gene TRBV7-9 combines with J gene TRBJ2-7; possibly TRBD2 for D (6 bases). Trimming removed 7 bases from V and 0 bases from J, with 16 bases in between. CDR1 and CDR2 from the germline V gene are SEHNR and FQNEAQ (reference sequence). The CDR3 covers 15 residues. The CDR3 is CASTLEEGPSYEQYF. The CDR3 coding sequence is TGTGCCAGCACCCTAGAGGAGGGCCCCTCCTACGAGCAGTACTTC. The complete variable domain, with remaining parts taken from reference TRBV7-9 and TRBJ2-7, reads DTGVSQNPRHKITKRGQNVTFRCDPISEHNRLYWYRQTLGQGPEFLTYFQNEAQLEKSRLLSDRFSAERPKGSFSTLEIQRTEQGDSAMYLCASTLEEGPSYEQYFGPGTRLTVT.

The chain is built from TRBV5-1 and TRBJ1-2; 7 bases are shared with TRBD1. The germline V gene encodes CDR1 SGHRS and CDR2 YFSETQ. The CDR3 is 15 amino acids. Germline trimming cut 0 bases from V and 6 bases from J; bases unmatched to any gene: 8. In nucleotides, the CDR3 is TGCGCCAGCAGCTTGGCCCACAGGGGTGGCGATGGCTACACCTTC. It translates to CASSLAHRGGDGYTF. Supplemented by reference TRBV5-1 and TRBJ1-2, the full variable domain reads KAGVTQTPRYLIKTRGQQVTLSCSPISGHRSVSWYQQTPGQGLQFLFEYFSETQRNKGNFPGRFSGRQFSNSRSEMNVSTLELGDSALYLCASSLAHRGGDGYTFGSGTRLTVV.

The table lists this clone with a few counts. Lacking the conserved final phenylalanine or tryptophan, this CDR3 likely reflects a read error. The chain employs TRBV6-5 and TRBJ1-2, with 8 positions matching TRBD1. The V segment lost 5 bases and the J segment 6 bases; nucleotides outside the gene matches: 11. Germline V gene lookup returns CDR1 MNHEY and CDR2 SVGAGI. The CDR3 contains 15 residues. The CDR3 region is CASSTPTGARDGYTV. Written as DNA, the CDR3 is TGTGCCAGCAGTACGCCGACAGGGGCCAGAGATGGCTACACCGTC.

The chain joins TRBV15 to TRBJ2-1; a weak D match, TRBD1 (6 bases). The V end lost 5 bases, the J end lost 2 bases, and 16 bases lay between the germline ends. The length of the CDR3 is 16 residues. The germline V gene has CDR1 LNHNV and CDR2 YYDKDF (reference sequence). The CDR3 DNA follows: TGTGCCACCAGCGAGGGGGTGAAGGGGACCTACAATGAGCAGTTCTTC. Translation gives CATSEGVKGTYNEQFF.

V is TRBV6-1 and J is TRBJ2-1, with TRBD2 matching over 9 bases. The CDR3 contains 15 residues. Germline CDR1 reads MNHNS; CDR2 reads SASEGT. The V segment lost 7 bases and the J segment 4 bases; nucleotides outside the gene matches: 8. CDR3 region: CASTSLAGRYNEQFF. The CDR3 coding sequence is TGTGCCAGCACTAGTCTAGCGGGGAGGTACAATGAGCAGTTCTTC.

This chain links TRBV6-1 with TRBJ1-2, with no clear D. This CDR3 has 13 residues. Germline V gene sequence: CDR1 MNHNS, CDR2 SASEGT. Trimming left V 2 bases short and J 5 bases short, with 9 bases between. The CDR3 spells CASSEQLTYGYTF. The CDR3 nucleotides read TGTGCCAGCAGTGAACAATTGACATATGGCTACACCTTC.

A few counts support this clone. V usage is TRBV15 and J usage is TRBJ2-7; TRBD2 matches at 7 bases. Germline values: CDR1 LNHNV, CDR2 YYDKDF (reference sequence). The CDR3 has 14 amino acids. Trimming at V came to 0 bases and at J to 4 bases, leaving 3 bases not matched to a gene. CDR3 bases: TGTGCCACCAGCAGAGAATCCGGGGGGTACGAGCAGTACTTC. Its translation: CATSRESGGYEQYF.

The V and J genes are TRBV27 and TRBJ2-7; 9 bases align to TRBD1. After removal of 5 bases from V and 6 bases from J, the junction contained 8 bases not matched to a gene. Germline V gene sequence: CDR1 MNHEY, CDR2 SMNVEV (reference sequence). The CDR3 length is 14 residues. In nucleotides, the CDR3 is TGTGCCAGCAGTCCTCGACAGGGGGGTGGCGAGCAGTACTTC. The encoded protein is CASSPRQGGGEQYF.

The chain links TRBV28 to TRBJ1-5; D may be TRBD1 (5 bases). Germline assignment: CDR1 MDHEN and CDR2 SYDVKM. The CDR3 runs 16 residues. The V gene lost 5 bases and the J gene lost 1 base, with 15 bases spanning the gap. CDR3 protein: CASSPEGRRSNQPQHF. The DNA of the CDR3 is TGTGCCAGCAGTCCCGAGGGGAGGCGAAGCAATCAGCCCCAGCATTTT.

The chain joins TRBV25-1 to TRBJ2-7; possibly TRBD1 for D (6 bases). This CDR3 contains 12 residues. The germline CDR1 and CDR2 sequences are MGHDK and SYGVNS. V was clipped by 4 bases and J by 5 bases, with 9 bases between them. This CDR3 reads CASSAGVDEQYF. CDR3 in DNA: TGTGCCAGCAGTGCAGGGGTGGACGAGCAGTACTTC.

This sequence joins TRBV19 and TRBJ1-1; D is perhaps TRBD1 (6 bases). V gave up 7 bases and J gave up 0 bases, with 18 bases separating them. CDR3 length equals 16 residues. From germline, CDR1 is LNHDA and CDR2 SQIVND (reference sequence). The CDR3 loop reads CASMTWGRGMNTEAFF. The CDR3 nucleotides are TGTGCCAGTATGACATGGGGGCGAGGAATGAACACTGAAGCTTTCTTT.

The chain links TRBV29-1 to TRBJ2-7; weak D call: TRBD2 (5 bases). The length of the CDR3 is 12 residues. V lost 4 bases and J 6 bases, leaving 13 bases between the germline ends. From germline, CDR1 is SQVTM and CDR2 ANQGSEA. This chain's CDR3 is CSVAREPGEQYF. The CDR3, as DNA: TGCAGCGTTGCACGGGAACCCGGCGAGCAGTACTTC.

The rearrangement uses TRBV5-1 and TRBJ1-4; 7 bases match TRBD1. The germline V gene has CDR1 SGHRS and CDR2 YFSETQ. Trimming removed 4 bases from V and 1 base from J; junction bases left unmatched: 4. The CDR3 runs 15 residues. This CDR3 reads CASSGPGGTNEKLFF. DNA for the CDR3: TGCGCCAGCAGCGGACCAGGGGGAACTAATGAAAAACTGTTTTTT.

The chain carries TRBV7-9 and TRBJ2-1; 11 nucleotides line up with TRBD2. The germline V gene encodes CDR1 SEHNR and CDR2 FQNEAQ (reference sequence). The length of the CDR3 is 15 residues. The junction had 8 bases not matched to a gene; V was cut back by 7 bases and J by 6 bases. CDR3 nucleotide sequence: TGTGCCAGCACCGATAGCGGGGGGGCTGGCAATGAGCAGTTCTTC. Residues: CASTDSGGAGNEQFF.

This clone has a handful of counts. The chain joins TRBV27 to TRBJ1-2; 8 bases match TRBD1. V trimming: 3 bases; J trimming: 5 bases; junction bases outside the gene matches: 5. Germline loops: CDR1 MNHEY, CDR2 SMNVEV (reference sequence). This CDR3 is 14 amino acids long. CDR3 residues: CASSFAGTGYGYTF. The CDR3 region has the DNA TGTGCCAGCAGTTTTGCTGGGACAGGATATGGCTACACCTTC.

The CDR3 DNA reads TGTGCCAGCAGCGGCAGGGACAGCCGCTATGGCTACACCTTC. Protein product: CASSGRDSRYGYTF. The chain couples TRBV7-9 to TRBJ1-2; 7 nucleotides agree with TRBD1. The V gene's germline CDR1 is SEHNR and CDR2 FQNEAQ (reference sequence). This CDR3 region has 14 residues. The V and J ends lost 5 bases and 4 bases, in that order; junction bases with no gene match: 7.

The rearrangement joins TRBV6-1 to TRBJ1-6, with D uncertain. In germline, CDR1 is MNHNS, CDR2 SASEGT. Trimming left V 2 bases short and J 6 bases short, with 11 bases between. The CDR3 sequence is 15 residues long. The CDR3 nucleotides are TGTGCCAGCAGTGAAAACCGACGGGGTAATTCACCCCTCCACTTT. It codes for CASSENRRGNSPLHF.

V and J are TRBV10-3 and TRBJ2-1, with 12 bases that match TRBD2. The J segment lost 4 bases and the V segment lost 6 bases, leaving 4 bases of the junction unmatched. CDR1 and CDR2 from the germline V gene are ENHRY and SYGVKD. This CDR3 is 15 amino acids long. CDR3 DNA: TGTGCCATCAGCGCCGGGACTAGCGGGTACAATGAGCAGTTCTTC. Translating gives CAISAGTSGYNEQFF.

The chain is built from TRBV18 and TRBJ1-6; no clear D. V lost 5 bases and J 6 bases, leaving 14 bases between the germline ends. Germline V gene lookup returns CDR1 KGHSH and CDR2 LQKENI. The CDR3 loop spans 15 amino acids. In DNA form, the CDR3 reads TGTGCCAGCTCAGGCGGGAAGATGCGTAATTCACCCCTCCACTTT. Protein product: CASSGGKMRNSPLHF.